This T cell receptor (beta chain) comes out of a study of early T cells in non-severe SARS-CoV-2 infection. Whole-study context: Chains were unpaired, as sequencing was done on bulk RNA from unsorted whole blood.

Study-level points and caveats: Using VDJdb, the matching emphasized anti-spike CD8 responses while missing private and CD4 specificities.

With regard to this clonotype: Its specificity is not known.

The TCR library protocol attached unique molecular identifiers to the individual cDNA molecules. MiXCR, run by TCRdb on the 5' RACE reads, gives a single entry per CDR3 protein. The sample consists of approximately 74,000 distinct CDR3 sequences, around 14% of them appearing once. V shed 6 bases and J 1 base; nucleotides not matched to a gene: 3. The CDR3 is 14 residues long. Germline V CDR1 and CDR2: SNHLY, FYNNEI. The sequencing sample was made of whole blood. The receptor was derived from an adult who was a healthcare worker with PCR-confirmed SARS-CoV-2 infection or an uninfected control (not recorded which). The V gene is TRBV2, the J gene TRBJ1-1, with 9 bases fitting TRBD1. In DNA, the CDR3 is TGTGCCAGCAGCTCGACAGGGGGGAACACTGAAGCTTTCTTT. Residues: CASSSTGGNTEAFF.